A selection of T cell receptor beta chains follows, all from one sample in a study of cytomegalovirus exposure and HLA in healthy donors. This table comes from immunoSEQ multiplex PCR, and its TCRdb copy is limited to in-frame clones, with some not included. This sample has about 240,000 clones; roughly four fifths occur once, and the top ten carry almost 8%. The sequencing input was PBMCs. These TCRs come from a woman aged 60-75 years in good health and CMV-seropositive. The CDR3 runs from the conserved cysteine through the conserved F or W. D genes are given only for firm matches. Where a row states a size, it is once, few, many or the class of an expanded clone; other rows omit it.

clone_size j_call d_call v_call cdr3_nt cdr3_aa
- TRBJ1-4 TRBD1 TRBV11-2 TGTGCCAGCAGCTCACAGGGGCCAACTAATGAAAAACTGTTTTTT CASSSQGPTNEKLFF
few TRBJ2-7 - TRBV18 TGTGCCAGCTCACCAGACTACTCCTACGAGCAGTACTTC CASSPDYSYEQYF
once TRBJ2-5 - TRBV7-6 TGTGCCAGCAGCTTATATGCCGCGGAAGCGGTCGAGACCCAGTACTTC CASSLYAAEAVETQYF
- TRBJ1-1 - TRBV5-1 TGCGCCAGCAGCTCACAGGGGAACACTGAAGCTTTCTTT CASSSQGNTEAFF
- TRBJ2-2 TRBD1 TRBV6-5 TGTGCCAGCAGTTACAGGGGGCAGGCCGGGGAGCTGTTTTTT CASSYRGQAGELFF
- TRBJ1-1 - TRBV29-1 TGCAGCGTTGGGGCAGGGTCGGTCACTGAAGCTTTCTTT CSVGAGSVTEAFF
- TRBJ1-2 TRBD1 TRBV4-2 TGTGCCAGCAGCCAAGATACAGGGGACCATGGCTACACCTTC CASSQDTGDHGYTF
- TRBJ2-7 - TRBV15 TGTGCCACCAGCAGAGATTCCCAGGCCCCCTACGAGCAGTACTTC CATSRDSQAPYEQYF
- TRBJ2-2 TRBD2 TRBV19 TGTGCCAGTAGGGACACTAGCGGTACTTTCGGGGAGCTGTTTTTT CASRDTSGTFGELFF
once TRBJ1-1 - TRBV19 TGTGCCAGTAGTGTACAGGGCGTTGAAGCTTTCTTT CASSVQGVEAFF
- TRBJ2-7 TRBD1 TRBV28 TGTGCCAGCAGAAACTCCGGGACAGACTACGAGCAGTACTTC CASRNSGTDYEQYF
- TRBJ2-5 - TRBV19 TGTGCCAGTAGTATAGATCTGGAGACCCAGTACTTC CASSIDLETQYF
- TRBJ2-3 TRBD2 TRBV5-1 TGCGCCAGCAGCTTGTCCGCGGGAGGGGGCACAGATACGCAGTATTTT CASSLSAGGGTDTQYF
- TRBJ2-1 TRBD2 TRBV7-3 TGTGCCAGCAGCTTACTAGCGGGAGGGATTGATGAGCAGTTCTTC CASSLLAGGIDEQFF
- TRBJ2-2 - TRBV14 TGTGCCAGCAGCTCACAGGGTCACGGGGAGCTGTTTTTT CASSSQGHGELFF
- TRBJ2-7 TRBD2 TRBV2 TGTGCCAGCAGTGAAGCAGGGGTAGCGGGAGACGAGCAGTACTTC CASSEAGVAGDEQYF
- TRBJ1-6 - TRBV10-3 TGTGCCATCCGACCTGAGGCGAATCGGTCCCTCCACTTT CAIRPEANRSLHF
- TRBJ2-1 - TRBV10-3 TGTGCCATCAGTGAAGGGACACAGAATGAGCAGTTCTTC CAISEGTQNEQFF
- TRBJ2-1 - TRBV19 TGTGCCAGTAGTATAGTACCAGGGGGGAATGAGCAGTTCTTC CASSIVPGGNEQFF
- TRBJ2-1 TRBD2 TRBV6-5 TGTGCCAGCAGTTACTCCACCGGGGGGGTGGGTGAGCAGTTCTTC CASSYSTGGVGEQFF
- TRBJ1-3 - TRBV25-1 TGTGCCAGCAGTTCCCCCCCTTTAGACAGTGACTCTGGAAACACCATATATTTT CASSSPPLDSDSGNTIYF
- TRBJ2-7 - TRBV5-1 TGCGCCAGCAGTCAGGAGGCCCGGGTGGCCTACGAGCAGTACTTC CASSQEARVAYEQYF
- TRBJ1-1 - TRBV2 TGTGCCAGCAAATGGACCACAGGGAACACTGAAGCTTTCTTT CASKWTTGNTEAFF
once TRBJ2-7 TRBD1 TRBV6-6 TGTGCCAGCACCGCAGGACAGGGGGCCGAGCAGTACTTC CASTAGQGAEQYF
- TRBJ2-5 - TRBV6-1 TGTGCCAGCAGTGGGACAGTCCAAGAGACCCAGTACTTC CASSGTVQETQYF
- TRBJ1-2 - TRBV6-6 TGTGCCAGCAGTCTTCAGGGGAAGGATGGCTACACCTTC CASSLQGKDGYTF
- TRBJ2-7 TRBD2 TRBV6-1 TGTGCCAGCAGTGTCTTGCGGGAGCAGTACGAGCAGTACTTC CASSVLREQYEQYF
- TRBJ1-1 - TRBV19 TGTGCCAGTAGTATCTGGGGGGTTTCCACTGAAGCTTTCTTT CASSIWGVSTEAFF
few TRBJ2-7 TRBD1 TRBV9 TGTGCCAGCAGCGTAGGGACAGGGCCCTCCTACGAGCAGTACTTC CASSVGTGPSYEQYF
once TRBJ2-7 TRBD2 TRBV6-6 TGTGCCAGCGGACTAGCGGGAGGGTCCTACGAGCAGTACTTC CASGLAGGSYEQYF
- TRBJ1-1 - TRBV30 TGTGCCTGGAGTTCAGGGCGGACTGAAGCTTTCTTT CAWSSGRTEAFF
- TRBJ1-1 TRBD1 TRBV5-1 TGCGCCAGCAGCTTAGACAGGGTTAACACTGAAGCTTTCTTT CASSLDRVNTEAFF
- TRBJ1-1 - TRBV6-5 TGTGCCAGCAGCTTCGGGGTTACACACACTGAAGCTTTCTTT CASSFGVTHTEAFF
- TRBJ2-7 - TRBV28 TGTGCCAGCAACTATCTTAGCGGCTCCTACGAGCAGTACTTC CASNYLSGSYEQYF
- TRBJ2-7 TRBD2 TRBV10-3 TGTGCCATCAGTGAGTCGATGGCGGGAGGGTCCTACGAGCAGTACTTC CAISESMAGGSYEQYF
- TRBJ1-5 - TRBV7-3 TGTGCCAGCAGCTTGTGGGGGGATCAGCCCCAGCATTTT CASSLWGDQPQHF
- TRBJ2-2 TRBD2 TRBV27 TGTGCCAGCAGTTTGGGGTCTAGCGGGGGGAACACCGGGGAGCTGTTTTTT CASSLGSSGGNTGELFF
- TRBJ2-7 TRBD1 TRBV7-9 TGTGCCAGCAGCCTTCGACAGGGGATCATGGGGGAGCAGTACTTC CASSLRQGIMGEQYF
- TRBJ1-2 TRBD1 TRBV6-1 TGTGCCAGCAGTGAAGCAAGGACAGGCCACTATGGCTACACCTTC CASSEARTGHYGYTF
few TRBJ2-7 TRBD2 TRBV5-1 TGCGCCAGCAGCCTCCTCCGTGGTAGCGGGAATGGCGAGCAGTACTTC CASSLLRGSGNGEQYF
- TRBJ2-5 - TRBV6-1 TGTGCCAGCAGGGACACAGGGACCCAGTACTTC CASRDTGTQYF
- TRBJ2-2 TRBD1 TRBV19 TGTGCCAGTGGAGGACAGGGCGGCGGGGAGCTGTTTTTT CASGGQGGGELFF
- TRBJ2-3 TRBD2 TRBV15 TGTGCCACCAGCAGAGATCCCCTAGCGGGAGGGACCGGTAAAGATACGCAGTATTTT CATSRDPLAGGTGKDTQYF
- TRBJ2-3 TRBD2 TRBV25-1 TGTGCCAGCAGACTAGCGGGAGGGATCACAGATACGCAGTATTTT CASRLAGGITDTQYF
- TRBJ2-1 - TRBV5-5 TGTGCCAGCAGCTTGGAGCTAGCAATAGGGGAGCAGTTCTTC CASSLELAIGEQFF
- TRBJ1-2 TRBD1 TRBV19 TGTGCCAGTAGCCGGTCAGGGGGCGAATATGGCTACACCTTC CASSRSGGEYGYTF
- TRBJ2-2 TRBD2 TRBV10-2 TGCGCCAGCAGTGCCCAGGGTAGCGGGAGGTCCGGGGAGCTGTTTTTT CASSAQGSGRSGELFF
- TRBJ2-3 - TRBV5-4 TGTGCCAGCAGCCCGCAGGCCACAGATACGCAGTATTTT CASSPQATDTQYF